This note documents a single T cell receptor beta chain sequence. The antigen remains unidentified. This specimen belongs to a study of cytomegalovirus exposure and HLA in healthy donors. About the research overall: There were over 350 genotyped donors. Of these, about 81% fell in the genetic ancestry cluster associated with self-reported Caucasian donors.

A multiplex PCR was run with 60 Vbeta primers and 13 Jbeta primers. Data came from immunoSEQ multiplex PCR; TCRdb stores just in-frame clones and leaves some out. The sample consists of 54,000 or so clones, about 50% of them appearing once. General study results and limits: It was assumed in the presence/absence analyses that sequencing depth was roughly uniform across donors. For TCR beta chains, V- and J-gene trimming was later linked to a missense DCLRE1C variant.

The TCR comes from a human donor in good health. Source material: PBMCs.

The CDR3 nucleotides are TGTGCCTACGGGACAACCAACAGCCAGCCCCAGCATTTT. Its protein product is CAYGTTNSQPQHF. The chain recombines TRBV30 with TRBJ1-5; D possibly corresponds to TRBD1 (6 bases). V was pared by 7 bases and J by 7 bases, with 17 bases between. Per the germline V gene, CDR1 is GTSNPN and CDR2 is SVGIG (reference sequence). The length of the CDR3 is 13 residues.